These 10 T cell receptor beta chains originate from one sample sequenced in a study of cytomegalovirus exposure and HLA in healthy donors. PCR used 60 Vbeta primers and 13 Jbeta primers. This table comes from immunoSEQ multiplex PCR, and its TCRdb copy is limited to in-frame clones, with some not included. The sample shows some 150,000 clones, 70% to 80% of them seen only once. The sequenced sample consisted of PBMCs. Source of these receptors: a woman aged 40 to 50 in good health and CMV-seronegative.

As concerns this clone: The same CDR3 can be traced to other DNA sequences in this sample. The J gene is TRBJ2-5, the V gene TRBV6-5; D is ambiguous. Per the germline V gene, CDR1 is MNHEY and CDR2 is SVGAGI. V shed 0 bases and J shed 1 base, with 6 bases lying between them. This CDR3 region has 14 residues. This CDR3 reads CASSYSNSQETQYF. The CDR3 bases are TGTGCCAGCAGTTACTCGAATAGCCAAGAGACCCAGTACTTC.

V is TRBV27 and J is TRBJ1-1; D remains ambiguous. Germline CDR1 and CDR2: MNHEY and SMNVEV (reference sequence). V lost 1 base, J lost 1 base, and 13 bases lay in between. The CDR3 contains 16 residues. The DNA of the CDR3 is TGTGCCAGCAGTTTATTGGGAGTTGATGGGAACACTGAAGCTTTCTTT. As protein: CASSLLGVDGNTEAFF.

V and J are TRBV10-1 and TRBJ2-2; maybe TRBD1 (6 bases). The CDR3 runs to 14 residues. The germline V and J ends were trimmed by 3 bases and 1 base, with 6 bases remaining between them. The germline V gene has CDR1 WNHNN and CDR2 SYGVQD (reference sequence). The CDR3 is CASSEGGNTGELFF. CDR3 nucleotides: TGCGCCAGCAGTGAAGGGGGGAACACCGGGGAGCTGTTTTTT.

The table lists this clone with a few counts. The rearrangement uses TRBV6-5 and TRBJ1-1; weak D call: TRBD1 (5 bases). This CDR3 region has 13 residues. The germline V gene has CDR1 MNHEY and CDR2 SVGAGI. V was shortened by 0 bases and J by 11 bases, with 13 bases between the two germline ends. The CDR3 loop reads CASSYSYAGSAFF. In DNA, the CDR3 is TGTGCCAGCAGTTACTCTTATGCAGGGTCGGCTTTCTTT.

About this clone itself: Other DNA sequences of this sample code for an identical CDR3. The CDR3 nucleotides read TGTGCCAGCAGCCCAAAGGACAGAATGAACACTGAAGCTTTCTTT. Translated, it gives CASSPKDRMNTEAFF. This sequence joins TRBV5-6 and TRBJ1-1; D perhaps matches TRBD1 (6 bases). The V end lost 4 bases, the J end lost 0 bases, and 13 bases lay between the germline ends. The CDR3 is 15 amino acids. CDR1 and CDR2 (germline): SGHDT, YYEEEE.

V is TRBV4-2 and J is TRBJ1-2, with D maybe TRBD1 (5 bases). The CDR3 has 15 residues. Germline CDR1 LGHNA, CDR2 YNFKEQ. V was trimmed by 2 bases and J by 6 bases, leaving 16 bases between them. The CDR3 DNA reads as TGTGCCAGCAGCCAAAATGGGGGGAATACGAATGGCTACACCTTC. Amino acid sequence: CASSQNGGNTNGYTF.

The genes are TRBV11-3 and TRBJ1-2; 7 positions agree with TRBD1. Germline V lookup: CDR1 SGHNT, CDR2 YENEEA. The CDR3 is 13 residues long. V was clipped by 5 bases and J by 8 bases; unmatched bases: 8. For the CDR3, the DNA is TGTGCCAGCAGCCGCGACAGGGAGGCCGGCTACACCTTC. Translation: CASSRDREAGYTF.

The CDR3 spells CASQQENRLARSYEQYF. DNA of the CDR3: TGTGCCAGCCAACAAGAAAACAGACTAGCTCGATCCTACGAGCAGTACTTC. The rearrangement uses TRBV28 and TRBJ2-7, with TRBD2 matching over 7 bases. CDR1 is MDHEN and CDR2 is SYDVKM in the germline V gene. J lost 1 base, V lost 8 bases, and 17 bases had no gene match. The CDR3 has 17 amino acids.

The chain employs TRBV19 and TRBJ1-2; 9 bases align to TRBD1. The V gene's germline CDR1 is LNHDA and CDR2 SQIVND (reference sequence). V lost 7 bases and J lost 2; bases outside the gene matches: 5. CDR3 length: 14 residues. The CDR3 loop is CASNLGTGNYGYTF. CDR3 DNA: TGTGCCAGTAACCTCGGGACAGGGAACTATGGCTACACCTTC. Supplemented by reference TRBV19 and TRBJ1-2, the full variable domain reads DGGITQSPKYLFRKEGQNVTLSCEQNLNHDAMYWYRQDPGQGLRLIYYSQIVNDFQKGDIAEGYSVSREKKESFPLTVTSAQKNPTAFYLCASNLGTGNYGYTFGSGTRLTVV.

V is TRBV2 and J is TRBJ1-4; 7 positions match TRBD1. The CDR3 contains 14 residues. V shed 6 bases, J shed 7 bases, and the junction held 8 bases outside the gene matches. The germline gives CDR1 SNHLY, CDR2 FYNNEI. Written as DNA, the CDR3 is TGTGCCAGCAGGACCCGGGACAGTGGTGAAAAACTGTTTTTT. This sequence encodes CASRTRDSGEKLFF.